The rows below give T cell receptor beta chains drawn from one sample of a study of T cells in Graves' hyperthyroidism and ophthalmopathy. Via MiXCR, TCRdb re-called the multiplex PCR reads, giving one row per CDR3 protein. Here the sample spans roughly 500,000 distinct CDR3 sequences, approximately 16% being singletons. Sequenced material: blood. The receptor set was obtained from a woman younger than 45 with Graves' ophthalmopathy. Each CDR3 is given with its conserved first and last residue.

TRBV28,TRBJ1-1,CASSHRGLDTEAFF
TRBV25-1,TRBJ1-4,CASSLREKGEKLFF
TRBV6-1,TRBJ2-4,CASSRLGTRSSAGIQYF
TRBV5-6,TRBJ1-5,CASSLLGAGINQPQHF
TRBV5-1,TRBJ1-1,CASSLVGREYEQYFGPGTEAFF
TRBV5-1,TRBJ1-1,CASSFVDPRDRGRNTEAFF
TRBV3-1,TRBJ2-7,CASSQAGEQYF
TRBV20-1,TRBJ2-5,CSARDGTSGQETQYF
TRBV7-8,TRBJ1-2,CASSLEDSTNYGYTF
TRBV20-1,TRBJ2-3,CSARARGDTQYF
TRBV20-1,TRBJ1-1,CSAPIPRDLNTEAFF
TRBV30,TRBJ1-2,CAWKDRGSLYGYTF
TRBV7-3,TRBJ2-5,CASSRTEGETQYF
TRBV7-3,TRBJ1-1,CASSLVGNTEVFF
TRBV11-1,TRBJ2-7,CASSLTYTYEQYF
TRBV11-3,TRBJ2-1,CASSLGYQSGNEQFF
TRBV5-6,TRBJ1-4,CASSLDIRAEKLFF
TRBV20-1,TRBJ2-7,CSARGIARVMEQYF
TRBV28,TRBJ1-1,CASSSAGIIDTEAFF
TRBV6-2/TRBV6-3,TRBJ2-1,CASSPFGQVYNEQFF
TRBV30,TRBJ1-6,CAWSLRNGATNSPLHF
TRBV7-3,TRBJ1-1,CASSRLGTDTEAFF
TRBV7-3,TRBJ1-2,CASSLEGGYYGYTF
TRBV27,TRBJ2-6,CASSFTGANVLTF
TRBV7-6,TRBJ2-3,CASSFGLRGPRPDTQYF
TRBV5-1,TRBJ2-2,CASSNIPGPTGELFF
TRBV28,TRBJ2-7,CASEQASEQYF
TRBV11-3,TRBJ2-2,CASSLWGQGAAGELFF
TRBV28,-,CASSFLSPYNEQYF
TRBV7-9,TRBJ2-3,CASSLGGTGVKYF
TRBV20-1,TRBJ1-1,CSALRQGRYTEAFF
TRBV7-2,TRBJ1-2,CASSRTGGRDYGYTF
TRBV20-1,TRBJ1-1,CSARQMNTEAFF
TRBV11-2,TRBJ2-2,CASNQRTGAGSGEPFF
TRBV27,TRBJ2-2,CASSPTPGQYTGELFF
TRBV5-4,TRBJ2-2,CASSSGTGRSYGELFF
TRBV14,TRBJ2-7,CASSQLMGEQYF
TRBV7-9,TRBJ1-4,CASSFPKWRMDEKLFF
TRBV5-6,TRBJ2-5,CASGGGGENQETQYF
TRBV2,TRBJ1-1,CASSPMENTEAFF
TRBV7-9,TRBJ1-3,CASSLEGTKNTIYF
TRBV6-1,TRBJ1-2,CASSPGQERYGYTF
TRBV6-2/TRBV6-3,TRBJ2-7,CATGAGVTYEQYF
TRBV3-1,TRBJ2-4,CASSPVGTWNIQYF
TRBV6-2/TRBV6-3,TRBJ2-1,CASSYGGRSYNEQFF
TRBV29-1,TRBJ2-3,CSVEIPPDTQYF